These T cell receptor beta chains were read from a single sample in a study of shared clonotypes between healthy human individuals. The table came from immunoSEQ multiplex PCR; TCRdb's copy has only in-frame clones and leaves some out. The data contain roughly 2.4 million clones, 95% of them seen just once; the ten biggest clones take up around 0.13%. Specimen: naive CD4+ T cells sorted from blood. The receptors were sampled from a man younger than 30 in good health. The CDR3 runs from the conserved cysteine through the conserved F or W. Each record gives: V gene, clone size, D gene, J gene, CDR3 length, CDR3 protein, CDR3 DNA. D genes are given only for firm matches. The size entry is marked missing in some rows and otherwise reads once, few, many or a size class.

TRBV2	once	NA	TRBJ2-7	13	CASSGTAAYEQYF	TGTGCCAGTTCCGGGACTGCGGCTTACGAGCAGTACTTC
TRBV28	NA	NA	TRBJ2-7	13	CASTRTGLYEQYF	TGTGCCAGCACCAGAACGGGCTTATACGAGCAGTACTTC
TRBV10-3	once	TRBD2	TRBJ2-5	15	CAISPTSGVEETQYF	TGTGCCATCAGCCCGACTAGCGGGGTCGAAGAGACCCAGTACTTC
TRBV6-1	NA	NA	TRBJ2-3	14	CASSETRSTDTQYF	TGTGCCAGCAGTGAAACTAGAAGCACAGATACGCAGTATTTT
TRBV27	NA	TRBD1	TRBJ2-6	18	CASSLSGQGLGGANVLTF	TGTGCCAGCAGTTTATCGGGACAGGGGTTAGGTGGGGCCAACGTCCTGACTTTC
TRBV5-1	NA	NA	TRBJ2-2	14	CASSLLENTGELFF	TGCGCCAGCAGCTTGCTCGAAAACACCGGGGAGCTGTTTTTT
TRBV5-4	NA	NA	TRBJ2-5	14	CASSYWDLQETQYF	TGTGCCAGCAGCTATTGGGACCTCCAAGAGACCCAGTACTTC
TRBV7-9	NA	NA	TRBJ1-3	15	CASSLGAESGNTIYF	TGTGCCAGCAGCTTAGGGGCGGAGTCTGGAAACACCATATATTTT
TRBV9	NA	NA	TRBJ1-1	15	CASSVGGWGNTEAFF	TGTGCCAGCAGCGTAGGCGGCTGGGGGAACACTGAAGCTTTCTTT
TRBV10-3	NA	TRBD2	TRBJ2-2	19	CAISDRTSGGATDTGELFF	TGTGCCATCAGTGATAGGACTAGCGGGGGGGCCACCGACACCGGGGAGCTGTTTTTT
TRBV6-1	NA	NA	TRBJ1-1	12	CASSPRDTEAFF	TGTGCCAGCAGTCCCCGGGACACTGAAGCTTTCTTT
TRBV5-1	few	NA	TRBJ1-1	13	CASSWGENTEAFF	TGCGCCAGCAGCTGGGGGGAGAACACTGAAGCTTTCTTT
TRBV11-2	NA	TRBD2	TRBJ2-7	17	CASSLVTGLAGSYEQYF	TGTGCCAGCAGCTTAGTAACAGGACTAGCGGGCTCCTACGAGCAGTACTTC
TRBV6-5	NA	NA	TRBJ1-2	14	CASSYSADRWGYTF	TGTGCCAGCAGTTACTCAGCCGACCGGTGGGGCTACACCTTC
TRBV10-3	NA	NA	TRBJ1-3	16	CAISEPGRDSGNTIYF	TGTGCCATCAGTGAGCCGGGACGGGACTCTGGAAACACCATATATTTT
TRBV2	NA	NA	TRBJ1-1	10	CAAGKSEAFF	TGTGCCGCTGGGAAGTCTGAAGCTTTCTTT
TRBV15	NA	NA	TRBJ1-6	14	CATSRGTDNSPLHF	TGTGCCACCAGCAGAGGTACGGACAATTCACCCCTCCACTTT
TRBV9	NA	NA	TRBJ1-6	15	CASSVGSRIGSPLHF	TGTGCCAGCAGCGTAGGATCAAGGATCGGCTCACCCCTCCACTTT
TRBV4-1	once	TRBD1	TRBJ1-2	14	CASSQYGTGQGYTF	TGCGCCAGCAGCCAATACGGGACAGGCCAAGGCTACACCTTC
TRBV30	NA	TRBD2	TRBJ2-7	15	CAWSETWRGTYEQYF	TGTGCCTGGAGCGAAACTTGGCGGGGGACCTACGAGCAGTACTTC
TRBV29-1	NA	NA	TRBJ2-3	13	CSVDWRGTDTQYF	TGCAGCGTTGATTGGAGGGGGACAGATACGCAGTATTTT
TRBV15	NA	NA	TRBJ2-7	14	CATSTAEGLNEQYF	TGTGCCACCAGCACGGCGGAGGGGCTAAACGAGCAGTACTTC
TRBV19	NA	NA	TRBJ1-4	15	CASRDRAGAGEKLFF	TGTGCCAGTAGGGATAGGGCGGGGGCTGGTGAAAAACTGTTTTTT
TRBV7-8	NA	TRBD2	TRBJ2-7	19	CASSLEGRGLAGGRYEQYF	TGTGCCAGCAGCTTAGAAGGGAGGGGACTAGCGGGAGGACGCTACGAGCAGTACTTC
TRBV19	NA	TRBD2	TRBJ2-5	14	CASSPGLVWETQYF	TGTGCCAGTAGTCCGGGACTAGTATGGGAGACCCAGTACTTC
TRBV6-5	NA	NA	TRBJ2-7	13	CASSPTQGYEQYF	TGTGCCAGCAGCCCGACGCAGGGCTACGAGCAGTACTTC
TRBV2	NA	TRBD2	TRBJ2-3	14	CASRMGLGSDTQYF	TGTGCCAGCAGGATGGGACTAGGCTCAGATACGCAGTATTTT